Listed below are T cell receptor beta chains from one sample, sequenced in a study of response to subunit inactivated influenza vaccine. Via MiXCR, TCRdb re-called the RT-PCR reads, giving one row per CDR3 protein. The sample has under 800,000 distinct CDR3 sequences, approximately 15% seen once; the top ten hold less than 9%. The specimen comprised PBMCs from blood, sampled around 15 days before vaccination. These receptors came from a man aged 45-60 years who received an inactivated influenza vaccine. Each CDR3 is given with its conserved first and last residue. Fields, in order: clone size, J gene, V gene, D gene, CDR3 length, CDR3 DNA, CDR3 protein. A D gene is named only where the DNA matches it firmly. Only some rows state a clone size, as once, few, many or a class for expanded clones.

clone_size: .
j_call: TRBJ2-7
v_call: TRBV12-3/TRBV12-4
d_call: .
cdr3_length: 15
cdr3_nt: TGTGCCAGCAGTTTAGCGCCCGCCAGTTCCTACGAGCAGTACTTC
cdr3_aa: CASSLAPASSYEQYF

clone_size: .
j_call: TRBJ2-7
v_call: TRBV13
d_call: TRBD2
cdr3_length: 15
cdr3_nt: TGTGCCAGCAGCTTAGGCCCCACTAGCGGCTACGAGCAGTACTTC
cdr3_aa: CASSLGPTSGYEQYF

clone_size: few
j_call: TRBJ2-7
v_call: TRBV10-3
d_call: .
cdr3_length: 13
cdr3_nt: TGTGCCATCAGTGAGTCGGGAGCCTACGAGCAGTACTTC
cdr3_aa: CAISESGAYEQYF

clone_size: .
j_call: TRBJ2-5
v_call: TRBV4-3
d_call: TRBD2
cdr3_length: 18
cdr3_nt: TGCGCCAGCAGCCAAAACCTAGCGGGAGGAACCCGGATAGAGACCCAGTACTTC
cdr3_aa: CASSQNLAGGTRIETQYF

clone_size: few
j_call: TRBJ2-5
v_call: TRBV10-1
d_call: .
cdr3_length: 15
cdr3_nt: TGCGCCAGCAGTGACGGTCTTACGGGGCAAGAGACCCAGTACTTC
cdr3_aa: CASSDGLTGQETQYF

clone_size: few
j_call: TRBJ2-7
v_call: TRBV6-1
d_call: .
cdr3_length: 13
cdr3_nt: TGTGCCAGCAGTGAGGCGGGAAACTACGAGCAGTACTTC
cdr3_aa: CASSEAGNYEQYF

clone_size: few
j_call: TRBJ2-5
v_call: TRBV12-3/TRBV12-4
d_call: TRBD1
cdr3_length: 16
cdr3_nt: TGTGCCAGCAGTCCCCAGGCCCGGGACAGAGGAGAGACCCAGTACTTC
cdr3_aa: CASSPQARDRGETQYF

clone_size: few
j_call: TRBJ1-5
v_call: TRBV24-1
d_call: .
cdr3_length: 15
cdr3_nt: TGTGCCACCAGTGATTCCTGGGGCTCGAATCAGCCCCAGCATTTT
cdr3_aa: CATSDSWGSNQPQHF

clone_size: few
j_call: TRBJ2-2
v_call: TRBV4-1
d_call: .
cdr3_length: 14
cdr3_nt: TGCGCCAGCAGCCAAGCTTTATTTAGCGGGGAGCTGTTTTTT
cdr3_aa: CASSQALFSGELFF

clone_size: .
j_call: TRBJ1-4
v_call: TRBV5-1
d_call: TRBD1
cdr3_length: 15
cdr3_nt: TGCGCCAGCAGCAGTGGGACAGGGTTTAATGAAAAACTGTTTTTT
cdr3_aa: CASSSGTGFNEKLFF

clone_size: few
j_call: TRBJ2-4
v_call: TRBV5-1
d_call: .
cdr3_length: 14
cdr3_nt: TGCGCCAGCAGCTCAACCTCACAGGGTAACATTCAGTACTTC
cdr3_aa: CASSSTSQGNIQYF

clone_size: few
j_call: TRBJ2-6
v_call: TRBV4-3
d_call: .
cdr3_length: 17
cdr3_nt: TGCGCCAGCAGCCCCCACGGCTTGATCTCTGGGGCCAACGTCCTGACTTTC
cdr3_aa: CASSPHGLISGANVLTF

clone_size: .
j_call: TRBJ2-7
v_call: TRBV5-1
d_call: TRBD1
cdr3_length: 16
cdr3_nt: TGCGCCAGCAGCTTAGGTCACAGGGGCACGGCATACGAGCAGTACTTC
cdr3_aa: CASSLGHRGTAYEQYF

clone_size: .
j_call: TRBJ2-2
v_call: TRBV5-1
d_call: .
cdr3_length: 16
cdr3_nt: TGCGCCAGCAGCTTGGAAAGGGGAAAAGGCACCGGGGAGCTGTTTTTT
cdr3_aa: CASSLERGKGTGELFF

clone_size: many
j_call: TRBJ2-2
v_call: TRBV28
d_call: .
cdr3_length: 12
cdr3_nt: TGTGCCAGCAGCCAGGCTAACGGGGAGCTGTTTTTT
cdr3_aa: CASSQANGELFF

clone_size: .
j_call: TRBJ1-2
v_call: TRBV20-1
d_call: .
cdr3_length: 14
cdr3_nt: TGCAGTGCTAGACAGCCCCGGGCCTCCTATGGCTACACCTTC
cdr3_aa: CSARQPRASYGYTF

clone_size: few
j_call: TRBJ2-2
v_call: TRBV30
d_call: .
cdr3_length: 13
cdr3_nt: TGTGCCGGGCCGGGACACTTAACCGGGGAGCTGTTTTTT
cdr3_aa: CAGPGHLTGELFF

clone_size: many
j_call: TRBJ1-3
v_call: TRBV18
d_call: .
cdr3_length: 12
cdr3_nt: TGTGCCAGCTCACCACCTGGAAACACCATATATTTT
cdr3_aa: CASSPPGNTIYF

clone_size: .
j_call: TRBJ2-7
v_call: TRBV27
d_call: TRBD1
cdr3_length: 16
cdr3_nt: TGTGCCAGCAGTTTAACATGGACAGGTGCCGCCTACGAGCAGTACTTC
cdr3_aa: CASSLTWTGAAYEQYF

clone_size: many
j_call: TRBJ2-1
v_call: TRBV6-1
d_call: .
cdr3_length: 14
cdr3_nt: TGTGCCAGCCTGGAGCGGGTCCGTGGTAATGAGCAGTTCTTC
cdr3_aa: CASLERVRGNEQFF

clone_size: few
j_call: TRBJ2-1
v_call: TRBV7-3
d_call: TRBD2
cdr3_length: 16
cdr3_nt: TGTGCCAGCAGCTTAAGTGGCGGGAGGGCCACGAATGAGCAGTTCTTC
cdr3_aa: CASSLSGGRATNEQFF

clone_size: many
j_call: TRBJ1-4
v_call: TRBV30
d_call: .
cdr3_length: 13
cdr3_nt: TGTGCCTGGAGTGTACGGGTGAGAGAAAAACTGTTTTTT
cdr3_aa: CAWSVRVREKLFF

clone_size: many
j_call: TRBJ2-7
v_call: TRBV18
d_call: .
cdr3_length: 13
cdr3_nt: TGTGCCAGCTCAATGGGCCACACCCTCGAGCAGTACTTC
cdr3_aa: CASSMGHTLEQYF

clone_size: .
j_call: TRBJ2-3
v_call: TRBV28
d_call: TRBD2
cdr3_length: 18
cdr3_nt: TGTGCCAGCAGTTTGGGGACTAGCGGGTATGAGAGCACAGATACGCAGTATTTT
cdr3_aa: CASSLGTSGYESTDTQYF

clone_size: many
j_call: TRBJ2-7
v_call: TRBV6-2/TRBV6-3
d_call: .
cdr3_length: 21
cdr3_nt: TGTGCCAGCAGTTACTCGAACCTAGGCCGCGGTTACAGGGCCCAGTTGGACGAGCAGTACTTC
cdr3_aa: CASSYSNLGRGYRAQLDEQYF

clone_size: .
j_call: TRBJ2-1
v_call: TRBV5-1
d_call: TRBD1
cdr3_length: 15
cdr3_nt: TGCGCCAGCAGCTTGAAGACAGGGGGTAACAATGAGCAGTTCTTC
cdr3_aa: CASSLKTGGNNEQFF

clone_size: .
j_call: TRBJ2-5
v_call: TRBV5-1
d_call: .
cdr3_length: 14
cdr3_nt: TGCGCCAGCAGCCGGAGACAGTACCAAGAGACCCAGTACTTC
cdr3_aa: CASSRRQYQETQYF

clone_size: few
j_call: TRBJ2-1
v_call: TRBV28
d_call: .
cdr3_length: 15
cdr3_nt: TGTGCCAGCAGTGTTAGCCAGGGTGCCTACAATGAGCAGTTCTTC
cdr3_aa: CASSVSQGAYNEQFF

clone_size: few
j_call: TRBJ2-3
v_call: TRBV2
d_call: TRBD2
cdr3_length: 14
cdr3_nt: TGTGCCAGCGAGCGGGGTGTGAGCACAGATACGCAGTATTTT
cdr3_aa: CASERGVSTDTQYF

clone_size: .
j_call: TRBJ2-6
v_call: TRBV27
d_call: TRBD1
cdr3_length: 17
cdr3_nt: TGTGCCAGCAGTTCTCCGGGACAGATCTCTGGGGCCAACGTCCTGACTTTC
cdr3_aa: CASSSPGQISGANVLTF

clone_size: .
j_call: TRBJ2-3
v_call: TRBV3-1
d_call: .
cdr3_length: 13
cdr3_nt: TGTGCCAGCAGCCTCAAGGCGGCAGATACGCAGTATTTT
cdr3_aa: CASSLKAADTQYF

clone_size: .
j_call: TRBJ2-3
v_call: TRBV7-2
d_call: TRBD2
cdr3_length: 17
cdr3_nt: TGTGCCAGCAGCTTCGGGACTAGCGGGCTTAGCACAGATACGCAGTATTTT
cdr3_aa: CASSFGTSGLSTDTQYF

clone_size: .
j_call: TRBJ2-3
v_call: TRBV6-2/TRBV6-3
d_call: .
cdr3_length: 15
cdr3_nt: TGTGCCAGCAGAGCATTGAGGGTCGGCACAGATACGCAGTATTTT
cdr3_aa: CASRALRVGTDTQYF

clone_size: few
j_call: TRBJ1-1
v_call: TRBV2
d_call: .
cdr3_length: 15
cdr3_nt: TGTGCCAGCAGTGAATCGGCGGTGGGGCGGACTGAAGCTTTCTTT
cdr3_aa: CASSESAVGRTEAFF

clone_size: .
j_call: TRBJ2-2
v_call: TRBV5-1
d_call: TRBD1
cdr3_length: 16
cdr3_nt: TGCGCCAGCAGCTCGCGGACAGGGGGGACAATCGGGGAGCTGTTTTTT
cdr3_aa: CASSSRTGGTIGELFF

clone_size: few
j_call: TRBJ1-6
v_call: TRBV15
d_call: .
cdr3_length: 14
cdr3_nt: TGTGCCACCAGCAGACGACAGATGAATTCACCCCTCCACTTT
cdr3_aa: CATSRRQMNSPLHF

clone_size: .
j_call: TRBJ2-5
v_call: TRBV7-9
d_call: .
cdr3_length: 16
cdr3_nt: TGTGCCAGCAGCGTTATTTCCCTTCGGGGCCAAGAGACCCAGTACTTC
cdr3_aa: CASSVISLRGQETQYF

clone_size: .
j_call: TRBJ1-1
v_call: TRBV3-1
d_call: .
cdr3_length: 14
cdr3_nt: TGTGCCAGCAGCCAAAGGGGGACGGAACCTGAAGCTTTCTTT
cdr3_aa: CASSQRGTEPEAFF

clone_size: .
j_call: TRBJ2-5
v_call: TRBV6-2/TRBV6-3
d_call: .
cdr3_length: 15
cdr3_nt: TGTGCCAGCAGATCACTTGGCTTACACGTGGAGACCCAGTACTTC
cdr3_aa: CASRSLGLHVETQYF

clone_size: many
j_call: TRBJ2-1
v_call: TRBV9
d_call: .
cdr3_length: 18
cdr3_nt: TGTGCCAGCAGCGAGCGCATCAGTGGACAGATCTCCTACAATGAGCAGTTCTTC
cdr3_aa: CASSERISGQISYNEQFF

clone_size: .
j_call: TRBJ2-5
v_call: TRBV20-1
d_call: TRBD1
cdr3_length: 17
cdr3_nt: TGCAGTGCTAGACCTACCGGGACAGAGATGTACCAAGAGACCCAGTACTTC
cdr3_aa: CSARPTGTEMYQETQYF

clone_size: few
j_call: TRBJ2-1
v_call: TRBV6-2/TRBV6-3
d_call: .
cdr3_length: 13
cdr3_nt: TGTGCCAGCAATACATTTTTGACCGGTGAGCAGTTCTTC
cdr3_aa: CASNTFLTGEQFF

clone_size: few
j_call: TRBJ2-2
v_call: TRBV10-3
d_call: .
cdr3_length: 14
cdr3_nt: TGTGCCATCAATGGCGACAGATTCACCGGGGAGCTGTTTTTT
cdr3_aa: CAINGDRFTGELFF